One sample yielded the 22 T cell receptor beta chains listed below, sequenced in a study of T cell responses to AZD1222 COVID-19 vaccine. Data came from immunoSEQ multiplex PCR; TCRdb stores just in-frame clones and leaves some out. The sample has about 150,000 clones; 80% to 90% are singletons. The material sequenced was peripheral blood, taken after recovery from COVID-19. Every receptor here comes from an adult who had recovered from COVID-19.

The chain recombines TRBV6-2 or TRBV6-3 with TRBJ1-5, with TRBD1 matching over 9 bases. The CDR3 contains 16 residues. J was trimmed by 6 bases and V by 0 bases; bases with no gene match: 6. The germline gives CDR1 MNHEY, CDR2 SVGEGT. The CDR3 nucleotides read TGTGCCAGCAGTTACTCAACGGGACAGGGCATTCAGCCCCAGCATTTT. Its protein product is CASSYSTGQGIQPQHF.

The chain recombines TRBV12-5 with TRBJ2-7, with TRBD2 identical over 13 bases. The CDR3 spans 16 residues. The ends lost 5 bases at V and 4 bases at J; junction bases unmatched: 8. Germline V gives CDR1 LGHNT, CDR2 FRNRAP. The DNA for the CDR3 is TGTGCTAGTGGTCCCCGGACTAGCGGGGGTAAATACGAGCAGTACTTC. Residues: CASGPRTSGGKYEQYF.

V gene TRBV14 combines with J gene TRBJ1-2; the match to TRBD1 covers 8 bases. Looked up from germline, CDR1 is SGHDN and CDR2 is FVKESK. Germline trimming cut 1 base from V and 0 bases from J; bases unmatched to any gene: 1. The CDR3 totals 15 residues. CDR3 region: CASSQGGQANYGYTF. CDR3 bases: TGTGCCAGCAGCCAAGGGGGACAGGCTAACTATGGCTACACCTTC.

V and J are TRBV7-8 and TRBJ1-3; D is uncertain. The CDR3 is made up of 16 amino acids. Deletions cut 5 bases from V and 1 base from J, with 15 bases between. The germline CDR1 and CDR2 sequences are SGHVS and FQNEAQ. CDR3 sequence reads: CASSKQREGSGNTIYF. CDR3 sequence (DNA): TGTGCCAGCAGCAAACAGCGGGAAGGGTCTGGAAACACCATATATTTT.

The V and J genes are TRBV6-1 and TRBJ1-2, with a weak D call TRBD1 (5 bases). The CDR3 is made up of 12 amino acids. CDR1 MNHNS and CDR2 SASEGT come from the germline V gene. V was cut by 0 bases and J by 8 bases, with 7 bases left in between. This CDR3 reads CASSEAGLGYTF. In DNA form, the CDR3 reads TGTGCCAGCAGTGAAGCGGGGCTCGGCTACACCTTC.

J is TRBJ1-2 and V is TRBV28; D gene ambiguous. Germline V CDR1 and CDR2: MDHEN, SYDVKM. Trimming removed 3 bases from V and 3 bases from J, with 11 bases in between. The CDR3 loop spans 14 amino acids. CDR3 region: CASSLHTVDYGYTF. The CDR3 DNA reads TGTGCCAGCAGTTTGCACACCGTGGACTATGGCTACACCTTC.

V gene TRBV24-1 combines with J gene TRBJ2-3, with a weak D call TRBD2 (6 bases). Germline V gives CDR1 KGHDR, CDR2 SFDVKD. This CDR3 has 18 amino acids. Trimming cost V 4 bases and J 6 bases, with 25 bases left between them. The CDR3 nucleotides are TGTGCCACCAGTGACCCTCCCGGGGGTGGAAGGGCCGTGGATACGCAGTATTTT. It specifies CATSDPPGGGRAVDTQYF.

The chain combines TRBV29-1 with TRBJ1-1; a possible D gene is TRBD1 (5 bases). The CDR3 sequence is 13 residues long. The V gene's germline CDR1 is SQVTM and CDR2 ANQGSEA. With 8 bases removed from V and 3 bases from J, the gap between germline ends came to 16 bases. The DNA of the CDR3 is TGCAGCTCAAACCAAGGGGCTGACACTGAAGCTTTCTTT. Translated, it gives CSSNQGADTEAFF.

The genes are TRBV7-9 and TRBJ1-1; perhaps TRBD1 as D (6 bases). The germline gives CDR1 SEHNR, CDR2 FQNEAQ (reference sequence). CDR3 length: 16 amino acids. V was clipped by 3 bases and J by 3 bases, with 17 bases between them. CDR3 loop: CASSFSPSGGHTEAFF. The CDR3 DNA is TGTGCCAGCAGCTTTTCACCGTCGGGGGGGCACACTGAAGCTTTCTTT.

This chain connects TRBV25-1 to TRBJ2-2, with D maybe TRBD2 (5 bases). Germline V gives CDR1 MGHDK, CDR2 SYGVNS. The CDR3 spans 16 residues. V lost 5 bases to trimming and J lost 0 bases, with 13 bases between them. Here the CDR3 reads CASSWALASNTGELFF. CDR3 nucleotides: TGTGCCAGCAGTTGGGCTTTAGCGTCGAACACCGGGGAGCTGTTTTTT.

The gene calls are TRBV19 and TRBJ1-5, with 7 nucleotides matching TRBD1. The CDR3 is 17 residues long. From germline, CDR1 is LNHDA and CDR2 SQIVND (reference sequence). After removal of 5 bases from V and 0 bases from J, the junction contained 10 bases not matched to a gene. The CDR3 here is CASSVRDSRNSNQPQHF. CDR3 nucleotides: TGTGCCAGTAGTGTCCGGGACAGCAGGAATAGCAATCAGCCCCAGCATTTT.

The chain combines TRBV19 with TRBJ1-5; TRBD1 aligns across 8 bases. This CDR3 spans 19 amino acids. Germline assignment: CDR1 LNHDA and CDR2 SQIVND (reference sequence). With V trimmed by 3 bases and J by 1 base, 14 bases remained unmatched. CDR3 loop: CASSMPLTGVEESNQPQHF. In DNA, the CDR3 is TGTGCCAGTAGTATGCCGCTGACAGGGGTGGAGGAGAGCAATCAGCCCCAGCATTTT.

This clone was found once. The chain has TRBV6-6 and TRBJ2-7; D gene uncertain. Between the trimmed V and J ends, which lost 0 bases and 6 bases, there was a span of 6 bases. From germline, CDR1 is MNHNY and CDR2 SVGAGI (reference sequence). This CDR3 has 12 amino acids. The CDR3 reads CASSYSTGEQYF. The CDR3 region has the DNA TGTGCCAGCAGTTACTCGACGGGCGAGCAGTACTTC.

The rearrangement uses TRBV28 and TRBJ1-5; D is uncertain. Germline V gene data show CDR1 as MDHEN and CDR2 as SYDVKM. The CDR3 loop spans 14 amino acids. V gave up 7 bases and J gave up 0 bases, with 10 bases separating them. In nucleotides, the CDR3 is TGTGCCAGCAATGAGTTTGTTAGCAATCAGCCCCAGCATTTT. Translation: CASNEFVSNQPQHF.

This clone was counted once. The rearrangement uses TRBV7-3 and TRBJ2-5, with 7 bases identical to TRBD1. CDR3 length: 13 residues. J was trimmed by 4 bases and V by 5 bases; bases with no gene match: 4. Germline V gene sequence: CDR1 SGHTA, CDR2 FQGTGA. The CDR3 protein is CASSLNRGETQYF. In DNA form, the CDR3 reads TGTGCCAGCAGCCTGAACAGGGGAGAGACCCAGTACTTC. Full variable domain (remainder filled in from reference TRBV7-3 and TRBJ2-5): GAGVSQTPSNKVTEKGKYVELRCDPISGHTALYWYRQSLGQGPEFLIYFQGTGAADDSGLPNDRFFAVRPEGSVSTLKIQRTERGDSAVYLCASSLNRGETQYFGPGTRLLVL.

CDR3 sequence (DNA): TGTGCCAGCAGTATCGGGACATACAATGAGCAGTTCTTC. Encoded protein: CASSIGTYNEQFF. The chain is built from TRBV27 and TRBJ2-1; weak D call: TRBD1 (6 bases). Germline V gene sequence: CDR1 MNHEY, CDR2 SMNVEV (reference sequence). This CDR3 region has 13 residues. The ends were cut back, 5 bases at V and 4 bases at J, with 9 bases in the middle.

The rearrangement links TRBV19 to TRBJ1-2; TRBD1 aligns across 7 bases. The CDR3 runs 12 residues. J lost 6 bases, V lost 5 bases, and 3 bases had no gene match. Germline-derived CDR1 and CDR2 are LNHDA and SQIVND (reference sequence). CDR3 DNA: TGTGCCAGTAGTCCGGGACAGCATGGCTACACCTTC. Translated, it gives CASSPGQHGYTF.

The V gene is TRBV6-5, the J gene TRBJ1-1; TRBD1 is a possible D gene (5 bases). This CDR3 is 15 amino acids long. Germline V gene sequence: CDR1 MNHEY, CDR2 SVGAGI. Trimming cost V 5 bases and J 0 bases, with 13 bases left between them. CDR3 protein: CASSTRQNMNTEAFF. The CDR3 DNA is TGTGCCAGCAGTACTAGACAGAACATGAACACTGAAGCTTTCTTT.

The V call is TRBV5-6, the J call TRBJ1-2; perhaps TRBD1 as D (6 bases). Germline CDR1 is SGHDT and CDR2 is YYEEEE. The V and J ends lost 0 bases and 4 bases respectively, with 19 bases between them. This CDR3 spans 17 amino acids. In DNA form, the CDR3 reads TGTGCCAGCAGCTTGGGAAGAGGACAGTCCCCCGGCTATGGCTACACCTTC. Its translation: CASSLGRGQSPGYGYTF.

V gene TRBV5-1 combines with J gene TRBJ2-2; TRBD2 matches 12 bases. V lost 4 bases to trimming and J lost 5 bases; unmatched junction nucleotides: 6. The CDR3 is 16 amino acids. Germline V CDR1 and CDR2: SGHRS, YFSETQ. CDR3 sequence reads: CASSSGLAGWTGELFF. The CDR3, as DNA: TGCGCCAGCAGCAGCGGACTAGCGGGGTGGACCGGGGAGCTGTTTTTT.

J is TRBJ2-7 and V is TRBV10-3, with a weak D call TRBD1 (6 bases). Germline CDR1 ENHRY, CDR2 SYGVKD. This CDR3 has 16 amino acids. Trimming pared 2 bases from V and 2 bases from J, leaving 16 bases between. In nucleotides, the CDR3 is TGTGCCATCAGTGAGGGGACCGGGACAAGTACCTACGAGCAGTACTTC. This gives the protein CAISEGTGTSTYEQYF.

The V call is TRBV6-5, the J call TRBJ1-2, with D hard to call. Deletions cut 8 bases from V and 2 bases from J, with 12 bases between. CDR1 and CDR2 from the germline V gene are MNHEY and SVGAGI. This CDR3 has 13 amino acids. CDR3 sequence reads: CASQGFTNYGYTF. The CDR3 DNA reads as TGTGCCAGCCAAGGCTTCACGAACTATGGCTACACCTTC.